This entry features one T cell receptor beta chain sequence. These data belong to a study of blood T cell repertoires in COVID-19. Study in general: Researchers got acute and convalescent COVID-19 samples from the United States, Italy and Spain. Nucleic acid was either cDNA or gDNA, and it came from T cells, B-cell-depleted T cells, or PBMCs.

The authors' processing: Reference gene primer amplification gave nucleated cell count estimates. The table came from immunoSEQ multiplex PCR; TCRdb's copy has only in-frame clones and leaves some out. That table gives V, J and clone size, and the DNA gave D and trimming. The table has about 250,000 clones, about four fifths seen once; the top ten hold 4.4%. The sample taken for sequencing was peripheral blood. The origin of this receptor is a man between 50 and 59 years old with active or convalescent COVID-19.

The CDR3 protein is CASSQSNTEAFF. The CDR3 DNA reads as TGTGCCAGCAGCCAGAGCAACACTGAAGCTTTCTTT. The chain employs TRBV3-1 (or the pseudogene TRBV3-2) and TRBJ1-1; no firm D call. CDR1 is LGHDT and CDR2 is YNNKEL in the germline V gene (reference sequence). The CDR3 loop spans 12 amino acids. V lost 3 bases and J lost 2, with 4 bases in between.